One sample yielded the 2 T cell receptor beta chains listed below, sequenced in a study of blood T cell repertoires in COVID-19 (TCRdb year 2020). Libraries were prepared through the immunoSEQ multiplex PCR assay. The table comes from immuneACCESS by way of TCRdb, which keeps in-frame sequences with V and J called. Part of the clones is missing from these tables; in studies checked, under half for an unresolved V gene and the rest for unknown reasons. For this sample there are approximately 300,000 clones; about nine tenths appear just once. Around 4.6% of the sample is in the top ten clones. Sequenced sample: PBMCs or T cells enriched from blood (not recorded which). The receptors come from a man aged 25 to 45 who had recovered from COVID-19.

This chain joins TRBV11-2 and TRBJ2-7, with TRBD2 identical over 9 bases. Germline CDR1 SGHAT, CDR2 FQNNGV. CDR3 length equals 15 residues. V gave up 3 bases and J gave up 3 bases; unmatched junction bases: 6. The CDR3 loop is CASSLGSGSGYEQYF. The CDR3 nucleotides are TGTGCCAGCAGCTTGGGTAGCGGGAGTGGCTACGAGCAGTACTTC.

The rearrangement joins TRBV24-1 to TRBJ2-1; 12 nucleotides match TRBD2. Germline V gene data show CDR1 as KGHDR and CDR2 as SFDVKD. The CDR3 runs 14 residues. Unmatched junction bases numbered 7, after V lost 7 bases and J lost 10 bases. The CDR3 loop reads CATRGLAGGPEQFF. In DNA, the CDR3 is TGTGCCACCAGGGGCCTAGCGGGAGGGCCCGAGCAGTTCTTC.